This T cell receptor (beta chain) was recovered during a study of blood T cells in healthy people across ages. Study-wide context: When template switching was applied, about one barcoded beta molecule was captured per two T cells. Findings and limits, study-wide: It was held that diversity estimates obtained from one million T cells represented underestimates. Measured against age, TCR beta diversity per million T cells decreased in a roughly linear manner.

Total RNA extracted from each sample amounted to at least 5.5 micrograms. Germline CDR1 is DFQATT and CDR2 is SNEGSKA (reference sequence). V shed 5 bases and J shed 4 bases, with 17 bases lying between them. The CDR3 has 14 amino acids. A note on this clonotype: Its antigen is not identified.

Through a sample-barcoded 5' primer and a J-beta primer mix, a second PCR was run for 7 to 11 cycles. MiXCR, applied by TCRdb to the 5' RACE reads, yields one record per CDR3 protein. The data contain about 1.6 million distinct CDR3 sequences, about 32% of them singletons. This sequence joins TRBV20-1 and TRBJ2-5, with D tentatively TRBD1 or TRBD2 (5 bases each). The sequence was collected from a woman aged 30 to 39 in good health. Input material: blood. CDR3 sequence (DNA): TGCAGTGCTCCGACCACCGGGGCTATAGAGACCCAGTACTTC. Translated: CSAPTTGAIETQYF.